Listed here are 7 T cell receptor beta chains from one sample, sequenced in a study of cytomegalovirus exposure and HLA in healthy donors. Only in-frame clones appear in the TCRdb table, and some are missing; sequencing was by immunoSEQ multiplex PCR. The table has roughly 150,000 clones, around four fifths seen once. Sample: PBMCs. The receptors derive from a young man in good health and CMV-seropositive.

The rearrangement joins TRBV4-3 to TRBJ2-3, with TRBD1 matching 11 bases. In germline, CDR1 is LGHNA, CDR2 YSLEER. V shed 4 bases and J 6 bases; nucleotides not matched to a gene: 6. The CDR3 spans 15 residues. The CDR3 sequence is CASSPGTGGGDTQYF. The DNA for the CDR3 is TGCGCCAGCAGCCCCGGGACAGGGGGAGGTGATACGCAGTATTTT.

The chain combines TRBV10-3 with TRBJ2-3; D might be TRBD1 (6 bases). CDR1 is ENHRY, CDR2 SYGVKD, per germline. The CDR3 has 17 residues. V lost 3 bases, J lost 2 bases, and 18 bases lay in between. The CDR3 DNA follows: TGTGCCATCAGTGATCTTAAGTGGGGGCCTGACACAGATACGCAGTATTTT. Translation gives CAISDLKWGPDTDTQYF.

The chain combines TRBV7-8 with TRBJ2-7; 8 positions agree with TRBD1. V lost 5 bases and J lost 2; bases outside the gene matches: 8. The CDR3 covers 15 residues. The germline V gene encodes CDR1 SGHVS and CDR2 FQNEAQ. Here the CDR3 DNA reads TGTGCCAGCAGCCGGCGCGAGGACAGGGCCTACGAGCAGTACTTC. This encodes CASSRREDRAYEQYF.

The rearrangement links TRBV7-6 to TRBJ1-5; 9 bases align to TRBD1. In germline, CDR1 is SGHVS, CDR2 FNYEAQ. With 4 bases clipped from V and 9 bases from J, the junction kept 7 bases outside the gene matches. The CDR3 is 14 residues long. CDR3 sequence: CASSSGTGWAPQHF. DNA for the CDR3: TGTGCCAGCAGCTCAGGGACAGGGTGGGCGCCCCAGCATTTT. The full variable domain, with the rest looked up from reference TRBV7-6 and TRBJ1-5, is GAGVSQSPRYKVTKRGQDVALRCDPISGHVSLYWYRQALGQGPEFLTYFNYEAQQDKSGLPNDRFSAERPEGSISTLTIQRTEQRDSAMYRCASSSGTGWAPQHFGDGTRLSIL.

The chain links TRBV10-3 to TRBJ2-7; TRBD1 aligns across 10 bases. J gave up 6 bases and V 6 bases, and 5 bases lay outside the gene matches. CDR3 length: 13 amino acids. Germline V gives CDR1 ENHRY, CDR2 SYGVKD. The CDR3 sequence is CAIRGTGAGEQYF. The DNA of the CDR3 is TGTGCCATCAGGGGGACAGGGGCGGGCGAGCAGTACTTC.

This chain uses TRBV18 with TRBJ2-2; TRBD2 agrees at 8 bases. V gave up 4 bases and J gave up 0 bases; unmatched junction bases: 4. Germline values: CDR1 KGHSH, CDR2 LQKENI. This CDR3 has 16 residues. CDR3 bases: TGTGCCAGCTCACGAGCGGGGGCCTCGAACACCGGGGAGCTGTTTTTT. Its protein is CASSRAGASNTGELFF.

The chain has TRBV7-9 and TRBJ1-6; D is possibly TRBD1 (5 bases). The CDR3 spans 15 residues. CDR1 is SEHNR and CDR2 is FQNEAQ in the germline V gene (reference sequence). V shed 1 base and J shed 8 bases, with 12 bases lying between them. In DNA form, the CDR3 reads TGTGCCAGCAGCTTAGTAGAGACAGCCTATTCACCCCTCCACTTT. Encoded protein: CASSLVETAYSPLHF. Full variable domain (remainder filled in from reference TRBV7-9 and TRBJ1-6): DTGVSQNPRHKITKRGQNVTFRCDPISEHNRLYWYRQTLGQGPEFLTYFQNEAQLEKSRLLSDRFSAERPKGSFSTLEIQRTEQGDSAMYLCASSLVETAYSPLHFGNGTRLTVT.